The next 3 T cell receptor beta chains were all read from a single sample in a study of cytomegalovirus exposure and HLA in healthy donors. Primers: 60 Vbeta forward and 13 Jbeta reverse. The data were produced by immunoSEQ multiplex PCR, yet TCRdb's version contains in-frame clones alone and is incomplete. Of more than 95,000 clones in the sample, roughly 80% are singletons; the top ten hold about 3.5%. The sequencing sample was made of PBMCs. These receptors were obtained from a young man in good health and CMV-seronegative.

A few counts support this clone. The V call is TRBV5-1, the J call TRBJ2-1; D is perhaps TRBD2 (7 bases). CDR3 length: 20 residues. The V end was cut by 5 bases, the J end by 1 base, with 28 bases between. CDR1 is SGHRS, CDR2 YFSETQ, per germline. The CDR3 nucleotides are TGCGCCAGCAGTGGAATGGGCGGGAGAGAGGGGGTCGGGTCCTACAATGAGCAGTTCTTC. This translates into CASSGMGGREGVGSYNEQFF.

In the case of this clone: One junction end disagrees with the germline gene, perhaps due to a read error. The chain links TRBV2 to TRBJ1-1; no definite D call. The CDR3 spans 13 residues. Germline values: CDR1 SNHLY, CDR2 FYNNEI. The CDR3 sequence: CASSESVNAEAFF. CDR3 in DNA: TGTGCCAGCAGTGAATCAGTGAACGCTGAAGCTTTCTTT.

The J gene is TRBJ1-2, the V gene TRBV29-1; tentative D call: TRBD1 (6 bases). Trimming removed 3 bases from V and 4 bases from J, with 6 bases in between. This CDR3 is built from 11 residues. The germline gives CDR1 SQVTM, CDR2 ANQGSEA. In DNA, the CDR3 is TGCAGCGTTGAGGGGGCCTATGGCTACACCTTC. Translation gives CSVEGAYGYTF.